This record covers a single T cell receptor (beta chain). The antigen remains unidentified. The data belong to a study of CD8 T cells in Susac syndrome. The wider study: The sequenced Susac syndrome patients included more than five who had clinically active disease and roughly 8 who were in remission. Study results and caveats: Regarding the TCR sequencing and HLA analysis, the study admitted that a relatively small number of individuals were involved.

There are 13 residues in the CDR3. Trimming removed 5 bases from V and 8 bases from J; junction bases left unmatched: 7. Germline CDR1 DFQATT, CDR2 SNEGSKA (reference sequence). After extraction with the RNeasy kit, 0.5 to 1 ug of the RNA was reverse transcribed using random hexamers. Across 54 Vbeta and 13 Jbeta, immunoSEQ multiplex PCR amplified TCR beta CDR3. TCRdb itself ran the immunoSEQ multiplex PCR reads through MiXCR, one entry per CDR3 protein. The sample has 150,000 to 200,000 distinct CDR3 sequences; more than 85% are singletons. The study sequenced TCR beta in blood CD8+ and CD4+ T cells.

The specimen was CD8+ T cells from PBMCs. The J gene is TRBJ2-1, the V gene TRBV20-1; TRBD2 matches at 9 bases. This TCR was sampled from a human donor with Susac syndrome. CDR3 amino acids: CSALGGREDEQFF. Written as DNA, the CDR3 is TGCAGTGCTTTGGGCGGGAGGGAAGATGAGCAGTTCTTC.